The present T cell receptor beta chain was sequenced within a study of control samples from healthy donors and cancer patients. The V gene end was trimmed by 3 bases and the J gene end by 2 bases; junction bases not matched to a gene: 4. The CDR3 extends over 16 amino acids. Germline CDR1 and CDR2: SGHDT and YYEEEE. TCRdb's copy holds only in-frame clones and misses some; the assay was immunoSEQ multiplex PCR. The sample gives under 450,000 clones, around 90% of which show up once; about 6.3% is in the top ten. The sequence came from a man aged 35-49 years with head and neck cancer. The V gene is TRBV5-6, the J gene TRBJ2-1, with 11 nucleotides matching TRBD2. The sample was PBMCs. The chain's CDR3 is CASSWETSGTYNEQFF. The CDR3 bases are TGTGCCAGCAGCTGGGAGACTAGCGGGACCTACAATGAGCAGTTCTTC.